This TCR beta chain was retrieved from a study of T cell responses to AZD1222 COVID-19 vaccine listed by TCRdb under 2021. About the full investigation: TCR sequencing was performed for about 240 trial participants, of whom roughly 200 were given two doses of AZD1222 and approximately 25 were given two doses of MenACWY control vaccine. Trial participants were enrolled by age into 18-55, 56-69 and 70-plus year subgroups, with 148, 28 and 57 TCR-sequenced participants respectively. Points the paper makes about the study in general: Spike-specific TCR breadth and depth rose significantly after two AZD1222 doses compared with day 0 and with MenACWY recipients. Participants were mostly white British, with more females than males. The authors suggested clonal diversity may have been underestimated. The vaccine-associated CD4 TCRs covered the entire spike protein, and the dominant responses fell in regions 160-218 and 743-854. In the small 56-69-year group, the increase in depth fell short of significance, most likely because of low power. Because no day 14 peak-response samples were available, repertoires were characterized only after the peak T cell response. Reportedly, close to half of the unique spike-specific TCRs recognized epitopes lying outside the regions that are mutated in the B.1.351 and B.1.1.7 variants. Conclusions about previously exposed vaccinees are limited because only five to seven AZD1222 recipients were SARS-CoV-2 seropositive at baseline.

This clone has just one count. It lacks a known antigen. No much larger clone exists at a distance of one base, and base qualities are not known. The sample's time point label, in plain terms: about 28 days (+/-7) after the second vaccine dose. Because spike-specific TCR depth and breadth did not differ between the two schedules, AZD1222 recipients who got a second dose at roughly 4 weeks were pooled with those who got a second dose at roughly 12 weeks. Samples from vaccinated people were obtained from the UK trials COV001 and COV002, which included a single-blind randomized controlled phase 2/3 trial of AZD1222 (ChAdOx1 nCoV-19) in healthy adults. For TCRbeta chain sequencing, PBMC samples from trial participants were taken at day 0 and at day 28 after the second dose. The CDR3 regions of human TCRbeta chains were subjected to immunosequencing. The paper's processing steps were these. TCRs in the repertoires were matched against a reference library of SARS-CoV-2-specific TCRs that had been generated with the MIRA antigen-specificity platform. Breadth meant the fraction of unique TCRs that were SARS-CoV-2-associated, whereas depth meant the fraction of total T cells that were SARS-CoV-2-associated. Using the MIRA data, every spike-specific TCR was mapped to the spike region that the TCR reacted to and assigned to either a CD4 or a CD8 class. Log10-transformed breadth and depth values were compared by one-way ANOVA with Sidak's multiple comparisons tests. What TCRdb holds here is the immuneACCESS table cut down to in-frame rearrangements. Part of the clones is not present; checked against another copy, under half of the missing clones reflect an unresolved V gene, and the others are unexplained. D and trimming were read from the DNA, whereas the V and J calls and clone size are those reported in that table. The sample records more than 95,000 clones, 75% to 90% of which are singletons. Roughly 4% of the sample is in the top ten clones.

V is clipped by 3 bases and J by 3 bases, and the sequence between their germline boundaries is 8 bases long. The germline V gene (reference sequence) provides CDR1 WNHNN and CDR2 SYGVQD. The CDR3 has 13 amino acids, counting the end cysteine and phenylalanine. Just CDR3 DNA is preserved here, 39 bases in frame from base 1. This sequence uses TRBV10-1 and TRBJ1-2; the D gene lacks a confident call. The receptor's source is an adult who received the AZD1222 COVID-19 vaccine. The material sequenced was peripheral blood, taken 28 days after the second AZD1222 dose. The DNA sequence is given as TGCGCCAGCAGTGATATTAGGGACTATGGCTACACCTTC. Its protein product is CASSDIRDYGYTF.